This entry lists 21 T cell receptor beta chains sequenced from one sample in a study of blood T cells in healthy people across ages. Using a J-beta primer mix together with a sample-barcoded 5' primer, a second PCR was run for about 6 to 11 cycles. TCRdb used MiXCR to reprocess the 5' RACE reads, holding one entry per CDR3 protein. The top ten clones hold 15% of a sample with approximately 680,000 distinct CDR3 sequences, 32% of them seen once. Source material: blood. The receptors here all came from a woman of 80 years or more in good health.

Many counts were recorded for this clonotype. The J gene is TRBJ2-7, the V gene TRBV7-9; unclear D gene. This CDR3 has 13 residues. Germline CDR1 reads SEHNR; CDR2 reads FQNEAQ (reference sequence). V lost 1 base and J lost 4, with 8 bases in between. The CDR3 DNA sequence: TGTGCCAGCAGCTTAGACACACAATACGAGCAGTACTTC. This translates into CASSLDTQYEQYF.

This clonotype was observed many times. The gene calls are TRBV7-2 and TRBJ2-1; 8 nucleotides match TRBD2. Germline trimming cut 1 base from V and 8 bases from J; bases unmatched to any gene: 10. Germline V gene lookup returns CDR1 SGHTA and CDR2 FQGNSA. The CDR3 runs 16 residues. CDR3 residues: CASSLGSGLGRHEQFF. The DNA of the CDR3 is TGTGCCAGCAGCTTAGGTTCGGGACTAGGTCGCCATGAGCAGTTCTTC.

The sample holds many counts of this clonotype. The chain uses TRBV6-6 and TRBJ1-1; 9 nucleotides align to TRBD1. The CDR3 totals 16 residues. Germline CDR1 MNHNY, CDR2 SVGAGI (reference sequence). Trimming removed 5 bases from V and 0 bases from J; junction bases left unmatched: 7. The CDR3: CASSQGQGHMNTEAFF. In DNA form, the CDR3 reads TGTGCCAGCAGTCAAGGACAGGGGCACATGAACACTGAAGCTTTCTTT.

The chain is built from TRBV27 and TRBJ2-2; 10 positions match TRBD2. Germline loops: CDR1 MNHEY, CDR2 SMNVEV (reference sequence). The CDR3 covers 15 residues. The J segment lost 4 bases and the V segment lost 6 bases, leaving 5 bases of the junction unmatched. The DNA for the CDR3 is TGTGCCAGCAGACCAGCGGGGGGGTCCACCGGGGAGCTGTTTTTT. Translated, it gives CASRPAGGSTGELFF.

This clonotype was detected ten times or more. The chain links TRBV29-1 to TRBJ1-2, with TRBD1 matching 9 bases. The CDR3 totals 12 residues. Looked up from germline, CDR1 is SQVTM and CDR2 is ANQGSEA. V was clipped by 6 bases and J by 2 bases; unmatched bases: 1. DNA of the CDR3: TGCAGCGTGGGGACAGGGAACTATGGCTACACCTTC. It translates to CSVGTGNYGYTF.

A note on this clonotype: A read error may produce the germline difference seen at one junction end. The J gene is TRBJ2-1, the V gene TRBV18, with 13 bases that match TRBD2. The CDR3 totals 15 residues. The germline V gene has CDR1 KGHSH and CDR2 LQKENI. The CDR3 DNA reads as TGCGCCAGCCCCCCTACTAGCGGGGGGGCCAATGAGCAGTTCTTC. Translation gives CASPPTSGGANEQFF.

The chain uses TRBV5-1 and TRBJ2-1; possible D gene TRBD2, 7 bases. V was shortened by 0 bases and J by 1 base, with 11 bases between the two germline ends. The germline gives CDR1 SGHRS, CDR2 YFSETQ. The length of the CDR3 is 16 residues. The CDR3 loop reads CASSLDGGPSYNEQFF. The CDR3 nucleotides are TGCGCCAGCAGCTTGGACGGGGGGCCATCCTACAATGAGCAGTTCTTC.

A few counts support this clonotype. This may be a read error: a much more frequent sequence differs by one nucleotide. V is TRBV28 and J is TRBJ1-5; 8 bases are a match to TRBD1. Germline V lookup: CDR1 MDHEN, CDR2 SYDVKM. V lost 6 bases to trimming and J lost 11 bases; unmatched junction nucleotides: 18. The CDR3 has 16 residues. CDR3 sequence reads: CASSRLGAGGGRTQHF. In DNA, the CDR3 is TGTGCCAGCAGCCGACTCGGGGCAGGGGGCGGACGGACCCAGCATTTT.

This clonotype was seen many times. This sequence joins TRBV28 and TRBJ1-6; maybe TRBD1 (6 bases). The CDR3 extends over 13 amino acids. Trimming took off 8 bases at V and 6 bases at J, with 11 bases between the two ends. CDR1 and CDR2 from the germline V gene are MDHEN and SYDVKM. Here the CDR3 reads CASRDTANSPLHF. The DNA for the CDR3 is TGTGCCAGCCGGGACACTGCTAATTCACCCCTCCACTTT.

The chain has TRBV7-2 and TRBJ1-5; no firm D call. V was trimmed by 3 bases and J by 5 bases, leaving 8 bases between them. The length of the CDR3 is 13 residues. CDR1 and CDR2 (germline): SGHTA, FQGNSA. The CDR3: CASSFARDQPQHF. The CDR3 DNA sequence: TGTGCCAGCAGCTTCGCTCGGGATCAGCCCCAGCATTTT. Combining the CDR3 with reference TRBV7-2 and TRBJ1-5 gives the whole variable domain GAGVSQSPSNKVTEKGKDVELRCDPISGHTALYWYRQSLGQGLEFLIYFQGNSAPDKSGLPSDRFSAERTGGSVSTLTIQRTQQEDSAVYLCASSFARDQPQHFGDGTRLSIL.

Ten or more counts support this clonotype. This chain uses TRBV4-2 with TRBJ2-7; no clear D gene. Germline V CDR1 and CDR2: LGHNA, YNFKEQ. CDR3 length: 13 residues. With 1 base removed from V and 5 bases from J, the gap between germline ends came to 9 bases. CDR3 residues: CASSQVGQDEQYF. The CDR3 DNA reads TGTGCCAGCAGCCAAGTTGGGCAGGACGAGCAGTACTTC.

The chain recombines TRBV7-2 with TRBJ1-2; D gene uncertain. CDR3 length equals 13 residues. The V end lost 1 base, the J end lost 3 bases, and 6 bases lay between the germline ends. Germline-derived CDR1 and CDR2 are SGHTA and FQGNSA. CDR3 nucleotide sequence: TGTGCCAGCAGCTTAGAGGTTTACTATGGCTACACCTTC. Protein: CASSLEVYYGYTF.

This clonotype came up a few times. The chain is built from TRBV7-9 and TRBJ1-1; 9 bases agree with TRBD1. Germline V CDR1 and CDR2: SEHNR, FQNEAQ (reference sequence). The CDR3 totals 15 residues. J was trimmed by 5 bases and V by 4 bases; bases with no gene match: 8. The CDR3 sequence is CASSSWTGEGTEAFF. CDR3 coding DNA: TGTGCCAGCAGCTCCTGGACAGGGGAGGGAACTGAAGCTTTCTTT.

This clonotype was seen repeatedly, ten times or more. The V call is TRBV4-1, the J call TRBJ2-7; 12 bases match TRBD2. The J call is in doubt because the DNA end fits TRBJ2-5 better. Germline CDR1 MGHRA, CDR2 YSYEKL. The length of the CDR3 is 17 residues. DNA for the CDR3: TGCGCCAGCAGCCAAGTGTCTCTAGCGGGGGGGACGGTGACCCAGTACTTC. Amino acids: CASSQVSLAGGTVTQYF.

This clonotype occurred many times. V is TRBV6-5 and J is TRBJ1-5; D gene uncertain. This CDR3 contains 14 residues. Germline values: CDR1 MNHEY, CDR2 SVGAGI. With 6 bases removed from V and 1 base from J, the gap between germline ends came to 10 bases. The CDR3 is CASSPDGSNQPQHF. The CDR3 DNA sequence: TGTGCCAGCAGCCCCGACGGAAGCAATCAGCCCCAGCATTTT.

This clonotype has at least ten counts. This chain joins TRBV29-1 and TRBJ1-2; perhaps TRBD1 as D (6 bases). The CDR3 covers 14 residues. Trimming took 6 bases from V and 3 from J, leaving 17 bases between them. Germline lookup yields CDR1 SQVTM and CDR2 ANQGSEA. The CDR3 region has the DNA TGCAGCGTCGGACCACAGGGAACTGACTATGGCTACACCTTC. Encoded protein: CSVGPQGTDYGYTF.

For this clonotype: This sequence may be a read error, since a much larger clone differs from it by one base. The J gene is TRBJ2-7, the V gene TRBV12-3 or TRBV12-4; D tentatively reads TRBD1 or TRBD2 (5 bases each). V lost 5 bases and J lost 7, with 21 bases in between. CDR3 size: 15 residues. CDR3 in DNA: TGTGCCAGCAGTGAGGGACGGGCGACGTGCCGTGAGCAGTACTTC. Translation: CASSEGRATCREQYF.

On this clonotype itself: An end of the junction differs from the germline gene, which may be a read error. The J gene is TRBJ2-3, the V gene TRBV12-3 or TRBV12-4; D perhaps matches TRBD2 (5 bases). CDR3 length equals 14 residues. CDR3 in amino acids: CASSLGVGADAQYF. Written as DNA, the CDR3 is TGTGCCAGCAGTTTGGGAGTGGGAGCAGATGCGCAGTATTTT.

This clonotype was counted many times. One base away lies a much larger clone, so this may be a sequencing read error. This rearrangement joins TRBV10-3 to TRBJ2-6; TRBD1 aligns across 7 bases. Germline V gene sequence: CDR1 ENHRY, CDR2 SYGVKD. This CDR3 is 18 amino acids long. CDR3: CAISEGRTGLRGANVRTF. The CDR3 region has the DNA TGTGCCATCAGTGAGGGAAGGACAGGCCTCAGAGGGGCCAACGTCCGGACTTTC.

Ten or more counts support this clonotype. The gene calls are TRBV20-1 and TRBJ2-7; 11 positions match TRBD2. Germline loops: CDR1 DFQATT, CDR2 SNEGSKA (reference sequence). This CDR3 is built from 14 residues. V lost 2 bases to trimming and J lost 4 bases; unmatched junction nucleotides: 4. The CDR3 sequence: CSARLAGGLYEQYF. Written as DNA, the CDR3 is TGCAGTGCTAGATTAGCGGGGGGGCTTTACGAGCAGTACTTC.

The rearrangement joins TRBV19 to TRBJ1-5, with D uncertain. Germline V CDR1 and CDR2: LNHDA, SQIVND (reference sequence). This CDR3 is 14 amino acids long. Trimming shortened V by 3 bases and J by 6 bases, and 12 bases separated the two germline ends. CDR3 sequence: CASSISSRGQPQHF. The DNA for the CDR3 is TGTGCCAGTAGTATCAGCAGCCGGGGTCAGCCCCAGCATTTT.